A selection of T cell receptor beta chains follows, all from one sample in a study of blood T cell repertoires in COVID-19. The assay was immunoSEQ multiplex PCR, and TCRdb's table has in-frame clones only and misses some. This sample has roughly 220,000 clones, with roughly 84% found just once. Material: PBMCs or T cells enriched from blood (not recorded which). The source of these receptors is a middle-aged woman who had recovered from COVID-19. Both conserved end residues are part of each CDR3. A D gene is named only where the DNA matches it firmly. Clone size is not always given. Where it is, it says once, few, many or a class for expanded clones.

V: TRBV29-1; D: .; J: TRBJ1-1; size: once; DNA: TGCAGCGTTGAAAAAACCGGGGAAGAAGCTTTCTTT; CDR3: CSVEKTGEEAFF
V: TRBV6-1; D: .; J: TRBJ2-7; size: few; DNA: TGTGCCAGCAGTGAAGCCGAGGACTACGAGCAGTACTTC; CDR3: CASSEAEDYEQYF
V: TRBV5-4; D: TRBD1; J: TRBJ1-1; size: .; DNA: TGTGCCAGCAGCGGACAGGGACTTTCTGAGAAAGCTTTCTTT; CDR3: CASSGQGLSEKAFF
V: TRBV9; D: .; J: TRBJ1-1; size: .; DNA: TGTGCCAGCAGCGCCCGTCCCAAGGGGATAGCTGAAGCTTTCTTT; CDR3: CASSARPKGIAEAFF
V: TRBV18; D: .; J: TRBJ2-2; size: .; DNA: TGTGCCAGCTCACCGTCTGCAGGGGAGTTAGAGTACACCGGGGAGCTGTTTTTT; CDR3: CASSPSAGELEYTGELFF
V: TRBV27; D: .; J: TRBJ1-2; size: .; DNA: TGTGCCAGCAGTTTAAGGGGGTATGGCTACACCTTC; CDR3: CASSLRGYGYTF
V: TRBV27; D: TRBD1; J: TRBJ1-6; size: .; DNA: TGTGCCAGCAGTCTTCAGTGGACAGGGAATTCACCCCTCCACTTT; CDR3: CASSLQWTGNSPLHF
V: TRBV20-1; D: .; J: TRBJ1-1; size: .; DNA: TGCAGTGCTAGAAGGGGCCGAGAAGCTTTCTTT; CDR3: CSARRGREAFF
V: TRBV7-9; D: .; J: TRBJ1-2; size: .; DNA: TGTGCCAGCAGCCCCGGACAGAACTATGGCTACACCTTC; CDR3: CASSPGQNYGYTF
V: TRBV12-5; D: .; J: TRBJ2-2; size: .; DNA: TGTGCTAGTGGTTTGGCCGTCGGGAGCCCCGGGGAGCTGTTTTTT; CDR3: CASGLAVGSPGELFF
V: TRBV11-2; D: .; J: TRBJ1-3; size: .; DNA: TGTGCCAGCAGCTTGGTAGACAGCTACTCTGGAAACACCATATATTTT; CDR3: CASSLVDSYSGNTIYF
V: TRBV29-1; D: .; J: TRBJ1-1; size: .; DNA: TGCAGCGTTAGGACAGAAAACACTGAAGCTTTCTTT; CDR3: CSVRTENTEAFF
V: TRBV18; D: TRBD2; J: TRBJ2-7; size: .; DNA: TGTGCCAGCTCACCCTCAGAGGAGAGGGAGGGAGAGCAGTACTTC; CDR3: CASSPSEEREGEQYF
V: TRBV19; D: TRBD2; J: TRBJ2-3; size: .; DNA: TGTGCCAGTAGCGATAGCGGGAGGGCGGTGTCATATACGCAGTATTTT; CDR3: CASSDSGRAVSYTQYF
V: TRBV7-2; D: TRBD2; J: TRBJ2-5; size: .; DNA: TGTGCCAGCAGCTCTGGACTAGCGGGGTGGGAGACCCAGTACTTC; CDR3: CASSSGLAGWETQYF
V: TRBV7-9; D: .; J: TRBJ1-3; size: .; DNA: TGTGCCAGCAGCTCAGGGGAAGGAAACACCATATATTTT; CDR3: CASSSGEGNTIYF
V: TRBV27; D: TRBD2; J: TRBJ2-2; size: .; DNA: TGTGCCCCCAAATTCGCGGGAGATCGTGGCGGGGAGCTGTTTTTT; CDR3: CAPKFAGDRGGELFF
V: TRBV5-1; D: TRBD2; J: TRBJ2-3; size: .; DNA: TGCGCCAGCAGCTTTCGAGCGGGAGTTACAGATACGCAGTATTTT; CDR3: CASSFRAGVTDTQYF
V: TRBV5-6; D: TRBD1; J: TRBJ1-3; size: .; DNA: TGTGCCAGCAGCTTGCTTGCTTGGACAGGGGTTGGAAACACCATATATTTT; CDR3: CASSLLAWTGVGNTIYF
V: TRBV30; D: .; J: TRBJ1-3; size: .; DNA: TGTGCCTGGGGTAGAGGGGGGGAAACTGGAAACACCATATATTTT; CDR3: CAWGRGGETGNTIYF
V: TRBV19; D: TRBD1; J: TRBJ2-7; size: .; DNA: TGTGCCAGTAGAGCGGCGCGGGACAGGGAGTTCGAGCAGTACTTC; CDR3: CASRAARDREFEQYF
V: TRBV5-1; D: .; J: TRBJ1-1; size: .; DNA: TGCGCCAGCAGCCACCCCCGGGACTTAAGTCTGAACACTGAAGCTTTCTTT; CDR3: CASSHPRDLSLNTEAFF
V: TRBV2; D: .; J: TRBJ1-5; size: .; DNA: TGTGCCAGCAGGCGGGATCAGCCCCAGCATTTT; CDR3: CASRRDQPQHF
V: TRBV6-5; D: TRBD2; J: TRBJ2-1; size: .; DNA: TGTGCCAGCTCAACAAGCGGGAGGGGCTATGAGCAGTTCTTC; CDR3: CASSTSGRGYEQFF
V: TRBV28; D: .; J: TRBJ1-6; size: .; DNA: TGTGCCAGCAGTTTGCGTCGAGGGGACAATTATAATTCACCCCTCCACTTT; CDR3: CASSLRRGDNYNSPLHF
V: TRBV19; D: TRBD1; J: TRBJ1-1; size: .; DNA: TGTGCCAGTACCCCACCCCTGGGACAGGGTCTCATGAACACTGAAGCTTTCTTT; CDR3: CASTPPLGQGLMNTEAFF
V: TRBV3-1/TRBV3-2; D: .; J: TRBJ1-2; size: once; DNA: TGTGCCAGCAGCCAGATACCCTATGAGGAAGGCTACACCTTC; CDR3: CASSQIPYEEGYTF
V: TRBV28; D: TRBD2; J: TRBJ2-3; size: few; DNA: TGTGCCAGCAGTCCGAATTCCGGGACTAGCGTAGATACGCAGTATTTT; CDR3: CASSPNSGTSVDTQYF
V: TRBV24-1; D: .; J: TRBJ2-7; size: few; DNA: TGTGCCACCAGTGATTCTCACGAGCAGTACTTC; CDR3: CATSDSHEQYF
V: TRBV28; D: TRBD2; J: TRBJ2-3; size: .; DNA: TGTGCCAGCAGTTTATTCCTAGCGGGGGGAAGCACAGATACGCAGTATTTT; CDR3: CASSLFLAGGSTDTQYF
V: TRBV27; D: .; J: TRBJ1-1; size: .; DNA: TGTGCCAGCAGTATAGGGACAAGGCCGCTTCTCAACACTGAAGCTTTCTTT; CDR3: CASSIGTRPLLNTEAFF
V: TRBV19; D: .; J: TRBJ2-5; size: once; DNA: TGTGCCAGTAGTACGCTACGGGACATAGAGACCCAGTACTTC; CDR3: CASSTLRDIETQYF
V: TRBV6-1; D: TRBD2; J: TRBJ2-5; size: .; DNA: TGTGCCAGCAGTGGGGGAACTAGCGGGTACCAAGAGACCCAGTACTTC; CDR3: CASSGGTSGYQETQYF
V: TRBV9; D: .; J: TRBJ2-2; size: .; DNA: TGTGCCAGCAGCGTAGGGACACGTAACACCGGGGAGCTGTTTTTT; CDR3: CASSVGTRNTGELFF
V: TRBV19; D: .; J: TRBJ1-3; size: few; DNA: TGTGCCAGTAATTCTGCGGCGAACTCTGGAAACACCATATATTTT; CDR3: CASNSAANSGNTIYF
V: TRBV25-1; D: .; J: TRBJ2-3; size: .; DNA: TGTGCCAGCAGTGACAGGGGACCCCAAAACACAGATACGCAGTATTTT; CDR3: CASSDRGPQNTDTQYF
V: TRBV5-8; D: .; J: TRBJ2-7; size: .; DNA: TGTGCCGGCAAGCGGAGCTCCTACGAGCAGTACTTC; CDR3: CAGKRSSYEQYF
V: TRBV10-1; D: TRBD2; J: TRBJ2-1; size: once; DNA: TGCGCCAGCAGCTCTAGCGGGAATAGAAATGAGCAGTTCTTC; CDR3: CASSSSGNRNEQFF
V: TRBV7-9; D: .; J: TRBJ1-5; size: .; DNA: TGTGCCAGCAGCACAGACAATCAGCCCCAGCATTTT; CDR3: CASSTDNQPQHF
V: TRBV11-3; D: .; J: TRBJ1-3; size: once; DNA: TGTGCCAGCAGCCACCGACAGGTCGCTGGGGCTGGAAACACCATATATTTT; CDR3: CASSHRQVAGAGNTIYF
V: TRBV27; D: TRBD1; J: TRBJ1-1; size: .; DNA: TGTGCCAGCAGTTTACGCGGACAGGCGAACACTGAAGCTTTCTTT; CDR3: CASSLRGQANTEAFF
V: TRBV5-8; D: .; J: TRBJ1-5; size: .; DNA: TGTGCCAGCAGCCTAGGACTGAGGGGGCAGCCCCAGCATTTT; CDR3: CASSLGLRGQPQHF
V: TRBV19; D: TRBD1; J: TRBJ2-6; size: .; DNA: TGTGCCAGTAGTTCCACTCCCAGGGGGTCCGGGGCCAACGTCCTGACTTTC; CDR3: CASSSTPRGSGANVLTF
V: TRBV14; D: .; J: TRBJ2-5; size: .; DNA: TGTGCCAGCAGCCAAGGAAACAGGGTGAGGGAGACCCAGTACTTC; CDR3: CASSQGNRVRETQYF
V: TRBV2; D: TRBD2; J: TRBJ2-2; size: .; DNA: TGTGCCAGCTCCGGGACTAGCGCGAACACCGGGGAGCTGTTTTTT; CDR3: CASSGTSANTGELFF
V: TRBV2; D: .; J: TRBJ1-3; size: .; DNA: TGTGCCAGCAGTGAATGGAGGATTAGTTCTGGAAACACCATATATTTT; CDR3: CASSEWRISSGNTIYF
V: TRBV7-3; D: TRBD1; J: TRBJ2-5; size: .; DNA: TGTGCCAGCAGCTCCTCTCTGGGACAGGGAGAAGAGACCCAGTACTTC; CDR3: CASSSSLGQGEETQYF
V: TRBV10-3; D: TRBD2; J: TRBJ2-7; size: .; DNA: TGTGCCATCAGTAACGGACTAGCGGGAGGGCCGAGCTCCTACGAGCAGTACTTC; CDR3: CAISNGLAGGPSSYEQYF
V: TRBV24-1; D: TRBD2; J: TRBJ2-1; size: .; DNA: TGTGCCACCAGTGACCGCCCGACTAGCGGGATATTCAATGAGCAGTTCTTC; CDR3: CATSDRPTSGIFNEQFF
V: TRBV2; D: TRBD1; J: TRBJ2-5; size: .; DNA: TGTGCCACAACCGGGACAGGGGTAAAGACCCAGTACTTC; CDR3: CATTGTGVKTQYF
V: TRBV7-9; D: .; J: TRBJ2-1; size: .; DNA: TGTGCCAGCCGCGCCATACGAGGAGGGAGGCCCTCCTACAATGAGCAGTTCTTC; CDR3: CASRAIRGGRPSYNEQFF
V: TRBV19; D: .; J: TRBJ1-4; size: .; DNA: TGTGCCAGTAGCCAGGGTATTAATGAAAAACTGTTTTTT; CDR3: CASSQGINEKLFF
V: TRBV15; D: .; J: TRBJ1-5; size: .; DNA: TGTGCCACCAGCAGAGTGCGGAGTGCGGGCAATCAGCCCCAGCATTTT; CDR3: CATSRVRSAGNQPQHF